These T cell receptor beta chains were read from a single sample in a study of T cell responses to AZD1222 COVID-19 vaccine. Data came from immunoSEQ multiplex PCR; TCRdb stores just in-frame clones and leaves some out. The sample includes 100,000 to 150,000 clones, 90% of them seen just once. The sample consisted of peripheral blood, taken on day 0 of AZD1222 vaccination. Receptors originate from an adult in good health. The CDR3 runs from the conserved cysteine through the conserved F or W. The D gene is left open where the match is weak. Clone size is given for some rows only: seen once, a few or many times, or a class if the clone is expanded.

len,abundance,v_gene,d_gene,j_gene,CDR3aa,CDR3nt
18,-,TRBV7-2,-,TRBJ1-3,CASSVDLAVAGSGNTIYF,TGTGCCAGCAGCGTAGACCTCGCGGTTGCAGGCTCTGGAAACACCATATATTTT
14,once,TRBV18,-,TRBJ1-1,CASDTGRTNTEAFF,TGTGCCAGCGACACGGGGCGGACTAACACTGAAGCTTTCTTT
14,-,TRBV9,-,TRBJ2-3,CASNWDTSTDTQYF,TGTGCCAGCAACTGGGACACGAGCACAGATACGCAGTATTTT
16,-,TRBV24-1,-,TRBJ2-5,CATSDLSSGDQETQYF,TGTGCCACCAGTGATTTGAGTTCGGGCGACCAAGAGACCCAGTACTTC
17,-,TRBV4-2,TRBD2,TRBJ2-3,CASSLLGLAGATDTQYF,TGTGCCAGCAGCCTCCTGGGACTAGCGGGGGCCACAGATACGCAGTATTTT
17,-,TRBV27,TRBD2,TRBJ2-7,CASSPTGTSGGLYEQYF,TGTGCCAGCAGTCCCACGGGGACTAGCGGGGGGCTCTACGAGCAGTACTTC
13,-,TRBV2,-,TRBJ1-5,CASKSEPGQPQHF,TGTGCCAGCAAATCGGAGCCAGGCCAGCCCCAGCATTTT
13,-,TRBV30,-,TRBJ2-2,CAWREEGSGELFF,TGTGCCTGGAGGGAGGAGGGGTCCGGGGAGCTGTTTTTT
14,-,TRBV4-3,TRBD1,TRBJ1-1,CASSQGQGDTEAFF,TGCGCCAGCAGCCAGGGACAGGGAGACACTGAAGCTTTCTTT
13,-,TRBV7-2,-,TRBJ1-1,CASSRRDSGEAFF,TGTGCCAGCAGCCGAAGGGATTCGGGTGAAGCTTTCTTT
15,-,TRBV6-1,TRBD1,TRBJ1-5,CASSSPDRGNQPQHF,TGTGCCAGCAGTTCTCCGGACAGGGGCAATCAGCCCCAGCATTTT
15,-,TRBV11-2,TRBD1,TRBJ1-1,CASSLAAGGWTEAFF,TGTGCCAGCAGCTTAGCCGCAGGGGGCTGGACTGAAGCTTTCTTT
15,-,TRBV18,-,TRBJ2-3,CASSPSGVLVDTQYF,TGTGCCAGCTCACCATCGGGGGTTTTAGTAGATACGCAGTATTTT
13,-,TRBV5-6,-,TRBJ1-1,CASSLVGRTEAFF,TGTGCCAGCAGCTTGGTGGGGAGGACTGAAGCTTTCTTT
14,-,TRBV19,TRBD2,TRBJ2-1,CASGPTGGYGEQFF,TGTGCCAGTGGCCCGACGGGGGGATACGGTGAGCAGTTCTTC
15,-,TRBV29-1,TRBD1,TRBJ1-2,CSATGTDFSNYGYTF,TGCAGCGCGACCGGGACAGACTTCTCCAACTATGGCTACACCTTC
15,-,TRBV7-3,TRBD1,TRBJ2-1,CASSGQGGTYNEQFF,TGTGCCAGCAGCGGACAGGGGGGGACCTACAATGAGCAGTTCTTC
15,-,TRBV6-5,TRBD2,TRBJ2-1,CASSPAGGLYNEQFF,TGTGCCAGCAGCCCCGCGGGGGGGTTATACAATGAGCAGTTCTTC
14,once,TRBV10-2,-,TRBJ1-6,CASKPSSYNSPLHF,TGCGCCAGCAAGCCGAGCTCCTATAATTCACCCCTCCACTTT
14,many,TRBV27,-,TRBJ2-7,CASSLVTRGHEQYF,TGTGCCAGCTCCCTTGTAACCAGGGGTCACGAGCAGTACTTC
15,-,TRBV19,-,TRBJ1-3,CASSPWARSGNTIYF,TGTGCCAGTAGTCCGTGGGCCCGCTCTGGAAACACCATATATTTT
14,few,TRBV6-5,-,TRBJ1-5,CASSYGQMGQPQHF,TGTGCCAGCAGTTACGGGCAAATGGGTCAGCCCCAGCATTTT
15,-,TRBV11-1,-,TRBJ2-3,CASSLTPTSTDTQYF,TGTGCCAGCAGCTTAACGCCTACTAGCACAGATACGCAGTATTTT
14,-,TRBV19,-,TRBJ2-1,CASKGESSYNEQFF,TGTGCCAGTAAGGGAGAGAGCTCCTACAATGAGCAGTTCTTC
14,-,TRBV28,TRBD1,TRBJ1-3,CASSTTGAWNTIYF,TGTGCCAGCAGTACGACAGGGGCATGGAACACCATATATTTT
14,-,TRBV7-2,-,TRBJ1-2,CASSPEAGVRGYTF,TGTGCCAGCAGCCCCGAGGCGGGAGTCAGGGGCTACACCTTC
16,-,TRBV5-1,TRBD1,TRBJ1-6,CASSFDRGGGNSPLHF,TGCGCCAGCAGTTTTGACAGGGGAGGAGGGAATTCACCCCTCCACTTT
15,-,TRBV6-5,-,TRBJ2-7,CASSSLQGWTYEQYF,TGTGCCAGCAGTTCCTTACAGGGATGGACCTACGAGCAGTACTTC
13,few,TRBV27,-,TRBJ2-2,CASSLSAHGELFF,TGTGCCAGCAGTTTATCAGCGCACGGGGAGCTGTTTTTT
14,-,TRBV5-6,TRBD1,TRBJ1-3,CASSLTGGGNTIYF,TGTGCCAGCAGCTTGACAGGGGGAGGAAACACCATATATTTT
13,-,TRBV9,-,TRBJ2-3,CASSVAATDTQYF,TGTGCCAGCAGCGTAGCCGCAACAGATACGCAGTATTTT
14,-,TRBV7-2,-,TRBJ2-3,CASSPRGSTDTQYF,TGTGCCAGCAGCCCACGGGGGTCCACAGATACGCAGTATTTT
15,-,TRBV5-1,TRBD2,TRBJ2-7,CASSFVPGGFYEQYF,TGCGCCAGCAGCTTCGTCCCGGGGGGGTTCTACGAGCAGTACTTC
14,-,TRBV24-1,TRBD1,TRBJ1-5,CATSTRQGGQPQHF,TGTGCCACCAGTACGAGACAGGGGGGACAGCCCCAGCATTTT
17,few,TRBV4-2,-,TRBJ1-2,CASSQDLGTIKGYGYTF,TGTGCCAGCAGCCAAGATCTAGGGACAATCAAGGGCTATGGCTACACCTTC
16,-,TRBV15,-,TRBJ1-1,CATSGIGRRTNTEAFF,TGTGCCACCAGCGGAATAGGTCGACGGACGAACACTGAAGCTTTCTTT
13,-,TRBV11-3,-,TRBJ2-2,CASSLKNTGELFF,TGTGCCAGCAGCTTAAAAAACACCGGGGAGCTGTTTTTT
16,-,TRBV7-3,TRBD2,TRBJ2-3,CASSLKLAGVTDTQYF,TGTGCCAGCAGCTTAAAACTAGCGGGGGTTACAGATACGCAGTATTTT
13,once,TRBV6-5,-,TRBJ1-5,CASRYGNGQPQHF,TGTGCCAGCAGATACGGGAACGGTCAGCCCCAGCATTTT
16,-,TRBV5-4,-,TRBJ2-3,CASSLGTQGITDTQYF,TGTGCCAGCAGCTTGGGAACTCAGGGTATAACAGATACGCAGTATTTT
13,-,TRBV12-3/TRBV12-4,TRBD1,TRBJ1-1,CASSLLPRGYAFF,TGTGCCAGCAGCCTTCTTCCCAGGGGGTACGCTTTCTTT
13,-,TRBV10-1,-,TRBJ1-1,CASSETGRTEAFF,TGCGCCAGCAGTGAGACAGGGAGAACTGAAGCTTTCTTT
14,-,TRBV6-2/TRBV6-3,-,TRBJ1-5,CASSYGGAGQPQHF,TGTGCCAGCAGTTATGGGGGGGCTGGACAGCCCCAGCATTTT
13,-,TRBV30,-,TRBJ1-4,CAWSLTSGEKLFF,TGTGCCTGGAGTTTGACAAGCGGTGAAAAACTGTTTTTT
16,few,TRBV5-1,TRBD2,TRBJ2-1,CASSLAPSGGAHEQFF,TGCGCCAGCAGCTTGGCGCCTAGCGGGGGGGCCCATGAGCAGTTCTTC
13,-,TRBV12-3/TRBV12-4,-,TRBJ2-1,CASRLRGYNEQFF,TGTGCCAGCAGGCTCAGGGGCTACAATGAGCAGTTCTTC
12,-,TRBV19,TRBD1,TRBJ2-3,CASSIGNRGLYF,TGTGCCAGTAGTATTGGGAACAGGGGGCTGTATTTT
18,few,TRBV6-2/TRBV6-3,TRBD2,TRBJ2-2,CASSFPSGGPQFPGELFF,TGTGCCAGCAGTTTCCCTAGCGGGGGGCCTCAGTTCCCCGGGGAGCTGTTTTTT
14,-,TRBV5-1,-,TRBJ1-2,CASSLASGTYGYTF,TGCGCCAGCAGCTTGGCCTCAGGGACCTATGGCTACACCTTC
10,once,TRBV29-1,-,TRBJ1-2,CSSVSDGYTF,TGCAGCAGCGTTTCTGATGGCTACACCTTC
11,-,TRBV30,-,TRBJ1-5,CAWRSPATQHF,TGTGCCTGGAGGTCCCCCGCGACCCAGCATTTT
13,-,TRBV10-2,-,TRBJ1-1,CASSDTGYTEAFF,TGCGCCAGCAGTGACACCGGGTACACTGAAGCTTTCTTT
17,-,TRBV5-1,TRBD2,TRBJ2-3,CASSFGPGSGGTDTQYF,TGCGCCAGCAGCTTTGGTCCAGGAAGCGGGGGTACAGATACGCAGTATTTT
14,-,TRBV18,-,TRBJ1-3,CASSPTGAGNTIYF,TGTGCCAGCTCCCCGACGGGGGCGGGAAACACCATATATTTT
14,once,TRBV27,TRBD1,TRBJ2-1,CASSLFTGGMEQFF,TGTGCCAGCAGTTTATTTACAGGGGGCATGGAGCAGTTCTTC